This T cell receptor (beta chain) appears in the sequencing data of a study of response to subunit inactivated influenza vaccine. General study findings and limits: Each seasonal flu vaccination may recruit only limited new T cells, authors suggested.

In TCRdb, the RT-PCR reads were re-called with MiXCR into one record per CDR3 protein. The sample holds about 520,000 distinct CDR3 sequences; less than 30% are singletons and the top ten take approximately 1.9%. This CDR3 is built from 11 residues. The germline V and J ends were trimmed by 5 bases and 12 bases, with 11 bases remaining between them. Of note for this clonotype: Its target is unknown.

This clonotype originated in a man in his fifties or sixties who received an inactivated influenza vaccine. The genes are TRBV12-3 or TRBV12-4 and TRBJ2-1, with TRBD1 as a possible D gene (6 bases). The sample consisted of CD4+ T cells sorted from PBMCs, taken 4 to 6 days after vaccination. CDR3 DNA: TGTGCCAGCAGTCTTCAGGGGCCGCAGTTCTTC. Translation: CASSLQGPQFF.